This TCR beta chain was sequenced in a study of OX40 agonist ivuxolimab in advanced cancers. Some background on the complete study: Ivuxolimab was a fully human IgG2 agonistic monoclonal antibody targeting the costimulatory receptor OX40 (CD134). Intravenous ivuxolimab was administered to patients every 2 weeks at six dose levels: 0.01, 0.1, 0.3, 1.5, 3 and 10 mg/kg. Of the approximately 54 patients in dose escalation, about 19 had hepatocellular carcinoma, about 15 had melanoma, 9 had renal cell carcinoma and 9 had head and neck cancer. In the dose-escalation cohort, 70% to 90% of patients were male, and the mean age was roughly 56 years with a range of roughly 23 to 79. Prior anti-PD-1, anti-PD-L1 or anti-CTLA-4 therapy was permitted, and checkpoint inhibitors had been received by around 40% of dose-escalation patients. Partial responses occurred in three dose-escalation patients, of whom one had hepatocellular carcinoma and two had cutaneous melanoma. Peripheral TCRbeta sequencing was intended to test whether TCR sequence diversity was altered and clonal T-cell expansion was caused by ivuxolimab. The monotherapy dose-escalation portion (N of about 57 patients) of the phase I ivuxolimab trial is reported in the paper. What the work shows at the level of the full study, not this receptor alone: Low levels of normalized T-cell clonal expansion were also seen in some nonresponding patients. On average, CD8+ T cells showed more expanded clones than CD4+ T cells after ivuxolimab. Antigen specificity was not determined for the clonally expanded peripheral T cells. In partial responders in the 0.1-3.0 mg/kg groups, normalized peripheral clonal expansion was found to be among the lowest, especially among CD8+ T cells. Clonal expansion of both CD4+ and CD8+ blood T cells was observed from baseline to week 6 at doses 0.1 to 3.0 mg/kg.

Cut back by 4 bases and 6 bases, the V and J ends lie 14 bases apart. From cysteine to phenylalanine, the CDR3 is 15 amino acids long. The DNA shown is the 45-base CDR3, in frame from base 1. The germline V gene specifies SGDLS as CDR1 and YYNGEE as CDR2. To sequence the TCRbeta CDR3 region, genomic DNA was isolated from the sorted cells. TCRbeta CDR3 regions were sequenced using the immunoSEQ Assay. TCRdb holds this immuneACCESS table with in-frame rearrangements only. Some clones are missing; in checked studies, unresolved V genes explain under half, and the rest has no known cause. This sample is represented by approximately 100,000 clones; approximately 90% of them were singletons. Jointly, the top ten make up around 0.76% of the sample. Patients with a history of autoimmune disease or receiving systemic immunosuppression were excluded from the trial. Peripheral blood for TCR sequencing was collected from all dose cohorts at baseline, on cycle 4 day 1, and on cycle 7 day 1. Samples came from an open-label, multicenter, first-in-human phase I dose-escalation trial of ivuxolimab. Adults with locally advanced or metastatic head and neck squamous cell, hepatocellular, melanoma or renal cell carcinoma were enrolled in the trial. Before TCR sequencing, CD4+ T cells and CD8+ T cells were sorted from peripheral blood as separate populations.

For this clone: Its antigen has not been determined. No base qualities exist here, and no much larger clone lies one base off it.

Here the sequenced sample was CD4+ or CD8+ T cells sorted from blood, taken in a trial of the OX40 agonist ivuxolimab. This receptor was identified in an adult with an advanced solid tumor such as melanoma, head and neck, liver or kidney cancer. The chain is encoded by TRBV9 joined to TRBJ1-6; possibly the D gene is TRBD1, per 5 matching bases. This receptor carries the CDR3 CASSPSGGVNSPLHF. The DNA sequence is given as TGTGCCAGCAGCCCGAGTGGGGGAGTTAATTCACCCCTCCACTTT.